Listed below are T cell receptor beta chains from one sample, sequenced in a study of shared clonotypes between healthy human individuals. The data were produced by immunoSEQ multiplex PCR, yet TCRdb's version contains in-frame clones alone and is incomplete. Here the sample spans more than 1,200,000 clones, approximately 98.5% being singletons. The sample consisted of naive CD4+ T cells sorted from blood. These receptors all stem from a man aged 30 to 39 in good health. Both conserved end residues are part of each CDR3. Fields, in order: J gene, V gene, D gene, clone size, CDR3 protein, CDR3 DNA. D genes are given only for firm matches. Expanded clones get a size class; other rows say once, few or many, or leave the size out.

>TRBJ2-1|TRBV28|TRBD2|NA
CASKRGRAAYNEQFF
TGTGCCAGCAAGCGCGGGAGGGCAGCCTACAATGAGCAGTTCTTC
>TRBJ2-3|TRBV7-7|NA|NA
CASSLGTSTDTQYF
TGTGCCAGCAGCTTAGGTACTAGCACAGATACGCAGTATTTT
>TRBJ2-2|TRBV9|TRBD1|NA
CASSARTGAGTGELFF
TGTGCCAGCAGCGCCCGGACAGGGGCTGGCACCGGGGAGCTGTTTTTT
>TRBJ1-4|TRBV4-3|NA|NA
CASSRARRSTNEKLFF
TGCGCCAGCAGCCGGGCCAGACGATCAACTAATGAAAAACTGTTTTTT
>TRBJ2-2|TRBV11-2|NA|NA
CASSLGTWNTGELFF
TGTGCCAGCAGCCTGGGGACATGGAACACCGGGGAGCTGTTTTTT
>TRBJ2-2|TRBV10-2|TRBD2|NA
CATRLAGANTGELFF
TGCGCCACTCGACTAGCGGGAGCCAACACCGGGGAGCTGTTTTTT
>TRBJ2-7|TRBV27|TRBD2|NA
CASSLGGGHPPIYEQYF
TGTGCCAGCAGTCTCGGCGGGGGGCACCCTCCTATCTACGAGCAGTACTTC
>TRBJ1-2|TRBV7-9|TRBD1|NA
CASRELWGQLGGYGYTF
TGTGCCAGCAGGGAACTATGGGGACAGCTAGGAGGCTATGGCTACACCTTC
>TRBJ2-5|TRBV5-1|TRBD2|once
CASCSLAGGQETQYF
TGCGCCAGCTGTTCCCTAGCGGGAGGCCAAGAGACCCAGTACTTC
>TRBJ2-7|TRBV29-1|TRBD1|NA
CSATPTGNLNEQYF
TGCAGCGCCACCCCGACAGGGAATCTAAACGAGCAGTACTTC
>TRBJ2-5|TRBV7-8|NA|NA
CASSAGGDQETQYF
TGTGCCAGCAGCGCCGGTGGAGACCAAGAGACCCAGTACTTC
>TRBJ2-1|TRBV27|TRBD2|NA
CASRRTSGRSSYNEQFF
TGTGCCAGCAGACGGACTAGCGGGAGGTCCTCCTACAATGAGCAGTTCTTC
>TRBJ2-1|TRBV6-1|NA|NA
CASSEGSLPSNEQFF
TGTGCCAGCAGTGAAGGGTCGCTCCCCTCCAATGAGCAGTTCTTC
>TRBJ1-5|TRBV18|NA|NA
CASSPPSPDYSNQPQHF
TGTGCCAGCTCACCACCGAGTCCGGATTATAGCAATCAGCCCCAGCATTTT
>TRBJ2-1|TRBV7-9|TRBD2|NA
CASSPRTSGEYNEQFF
TGTGCCAGCAGCCCGAGGACTAGCGGAGAATACAATGAGCAGTTCTTC
>TRBJ2-7|TRBV15|NA|NA
CATSRAVGYEQYF
TGTGCCACCAGCAGAGCTGTTGGTTACGAGCAGTACTTC
>TRBJ2-7|TRBV4-1|NA|NA
CASSQARDHEQYF
TGCGCCAGCAGCCAAGCCCGGGACCACGAGCAGTACTTC
>TRBJ1-5|TRBV4-1|NA|NA
CASSQGLLSNQPQHF
TGCGCCAGCAGCCAAGGATTGCTTAGCAATCAGCCCCAGCATTTT
>TRBJ2-1|TRBV5-8|NA|NA
CASSLIRAALSYNEQFF
TGTGCCAGCAGCTTGATTAGGGCGGCTTTATCCTACAATGAGCAGTTCTTC
>TRBJ1-2|TRBV9|NA|NA
CASSARQGLPYGYTF
TGTGCCAGCAGCGCCCGCCAGGGCCTACCTTATGGCTACACCTTC
>TRBJ2-1|TRBV4-1|NA|NA
CASSQVIGGKGEQFF
TGCGCCAGCAGCCAAGTAATTGGGGGTAAGGGTGAGCAGTTCTTC
>TRBJ1-2|TRBV5-1|TRBD1|NA
CASSPDRGQTLPKGYTF
TGCGCCAGCAGCCCGGACAGGGGACAAACACTCCCTAAGGGCTACACCTTC
>TRBJ2-2|TRBV15|TRBD1|NA
CATSISTGPAGELFF
TGTGCCACCAGCATATCGACAGGGCCCGCCGGGGAGCTGTTTTTT
>TRBJ2-1|TRBV27|NA|NA
CASSARDFSYNEQFF
TGTGCCAGCAGTGCCCGGGACTTCTCCTACAATGAGCAGTTCTTC
>TRBJ2-7|TRBV2|NA|NA
CASSGLEQYF
TGTGCCAGCAGCGGGCTCGAGCAGTACTTC
>TRBJ2-5|TRBV6-5|TRBD1|NA
CASSSRQGLETQYF
TGTGCCAGCAGTTCTAGACAGGGGTTGGAGACCCAGTACTTC
>TRBJ2-7|TRBV11-3|NA|NA
CASSFSSGGYEQYF
TGTGCCAGCAGCTTTTCCAGCGGCGGCTACGAGCAGTACTTC
>TRBJ2-7|TRBV29-1|TRBD1|NA
CSAMTGINEQYF
TGCAGCGCTATGACAGGGATCAACGAGCAGTACTTC
>TRBJ2-1|TRBV11-2|NA|NA
CASSLADSYNEQFF
TGTGCCAGCAGCTTAGCGGACTCCTACAATGAGCAGTTCTTC
>TRBJ1-1|TRBV18|NA|NA
CASSPLLTEAFF
TGTGCCAGCTCACCACTATTGACTGAAGCTTTCTTT
>TRBJ2-7|TRBV7-2|NA|NA
CASTRWGGLVEQYF
TGTGCCAGCACTCGATGGGGGGGGCTGGTCGAGCAGTACTTC
>TRBJ2-3|TRBV28|NA|NA
CASSLVLPSTDTQYF
TGTGCCAGCAGTTTAGTTCTACCAAGCACAGATACGCAGTATTTT
>TRBJ2-5|TRBV9|NA|NA
CASSAGGLQLVETQYF
TGTGCCAGCAGCGCGGGTGGACTACAACTGGTCGAGACCCAGTACTTC
>TRBJ2-7|TRBV4-3|NA|NA
CASSPKTTVHSYEQYF
TGCGCCAGCAGCCCCAAAACAACAGTTCATTCCTACGAGCAGTACTTC
>TRBJ2-3|TRBV9|NA|once
CASSPAGWRGTDTQYF
TGTGCCAGCAGCCCCGCAGGGTGGCGGGGAACAGATACGCAGTATTTT
>TRBJ2-3|TRBV4-1|TRBD2|NA
CASRGTSGRHTQYF
TGCGCCAGCCGCGGGACTAGCGGGAGGCATACGCAGTATTTT
>TRBJ2-7|TRBV7-2|TRBD1|NA
CASTQGGDRGEQYF
TGTGCCAGCACCCAAGGAGGGGACAGGGGTGAGCAGTACTTC
>TRBJ2-1|TRBV7-3|TRBD1|NA
CASSLGQGVDNEQFF
TGTGCCAGCAGCTTGGGACAGGGCGTCGACAATGAGCAGTTCTTC
>TRBJ2-7|TRBV30|TRBD1|NA
CAWRPGQGRYEQYF
TGTGCCTGGAGACCGGGACAGGGTCGTTACGAGCAGTACTTC
>TRBJ1-2|TRBV19|TRBD1|NA
CASSRGTGADYGYTF
TGTGCCAGTAGTAGGGGGACAGGGGCTGACTATGGCTACACCTTC
>TRBJ2-1|TRBV10-2|TRBD2|NA
CALGLAGGFYNEQFF
TGCGCCCTCGGGCTAGCGGGAGGGTTCTACAATGAGCAGTTCTTC
>TRBJ1-1|TRBV14|NA|NA
CASSQGPLATEAFF
TGTGCCAGCAGCCAAGGTCCCCTTGCCACTGAAGCTTTCTTT
>TRBJ2-7|TRBV19|TRBD2|once
CASSIAAGGDYEQYF
TGTGCCAGTAGTATAGCCGCGGGGGGAGACTACGAGCAGTACTTC
>TRBJ2-2|TRBV5-1|NA|NA
CASSLGGNTGELFF
TGCGCCAGCAGCTTGGGCGGAAACACCGGGGAGCTGTTTTTT
>TRBJ2-5|TRBV19|TRBD1|once
CASSVRTGSGETQYF
TGTGCCAGTAGTGTGCGGACAGGGTCGGGAGAGACCCAGTACTTC
>TRBJ2-5|TRBV7-7|TRBD1|NA
CASTRSDPGQAQETQYF
TGTGCTAGCACCCGAAGCGACCCGGGACAGGCCCAAGAGACCCAGTACTTC
>TRBJ1-2|TRBV6-5|NA|NA
CASTQTGRAGYTF
TGTGCCAGCACACAAACAGGTCGGGCTGGCTACACCTTC
>TRBJ1-2|TRBV7-8|NA|NA
CASSPTGNYGYTF
TGTGCCAGCAGCCCCACAGGGAACTATGGCTACACCTTC
>TRBJ2-2|TRBV5-1|NA|NA
CASSLDRSNTGELFF
TGCGCCAGCAGCTTGGACAGATCGAACACCGGGGAGCTGTTTTTT
>TRBJ2-7|TRBV27|NA|NA
CASSSGGPRPYEQYF
TGTGCCAGCAGTTCCGGGGGTCCTCGCCCCTACGAGCAGTACTTC
>TRBJ2-7|TRBV11-3|NA|once
CASSLEGANEQYF
TGTGCCAGCAGCCTCGAGGGTGCAAACGAGCAGTACTTC
>TRBJ1-5|TRBV10-1|NA|NA
CATSNGDQPQHF
TGCGCCACCTCTAATGGGGACCAGCCCCAGCATTTT